The 20 T cell receptor beta chains given below trace back to one sample, sequenced in a study of shared clonotypes between healthy human individuals. Generated by immunoSEQ multiplex PCR, the TCRdb table keeps only in-frame clones and is missing some. The sample holds some 680,000 clones, around 73% seen once. Sequenced: memory CD4+ T cells sorted from blood. Subset noted: CD45RA-negative fraction. The receptors come from a woman aged 25-40 years in good health.

The chain carries TRBV5-1 and TRBJ2-3, with TRBD2 identical over 9 bases. J lost 1 base, V lost 4 bases, and 7 bases had no gene match. The V gene's germline CDR1 is SGHRS and CDR2 YFSETQ. The CDR3 runs 16 residues. The CDR3 region is CASSPSLAGRTDTQYF. The CDR3 DNA reads as TGCGCCAGCAGCCCGAGTCTAGCGGGACGCACAGATACGCAGTATTTT. The full variable domain, in which reference TRBV5-1 and TRBJ2-3 provide the parts outside the CDR3, is KAGVTQTPRYLIKTRGQQVTLSCSPISGHRSVSWYQQTPGQGLQFLFEYFSETQRNKGNFPGRFSGRQFSNSRSEMNVSTLELGDSALYLCASSPSLAGRTDTQYFGPGTRLTVL.

This clone turned up a few times. The rearrangement links TRBV7-8 to TRBJ2-7; unclear D gene. Germline loops: CDR1 SGHVS, CDR2 FQNEAQ. Trimming cost V 2 bases and J 3 bases, with 11 bases left between them. There are 14 residues in the CDR3. DNA for the CDR3: TGTGCCAGCAGCTTAAGTGGGGAAATCTACGAGCAGTACTTC. It yields the protein CASSLSGEIYEQYF.

The DNA of the CDR3 is TGTGCCAGTAGTAGCGGGGGGATCTACAATGAGCAGTTCTTC. Translation: CASSSGGIYNEQFF. The rearrangement joins TRBV19 to TRBJ2-1; 8 nucleotides agree with TRBD2. The germline CDR1 and CDR2 sequences are LNHDA and SQIVND (reference sequence). This CDR3 is 14 amino acids long. V dropped 4 bases and J dropped 3; count of bases not matched to a gene: 2.

This chain uses TRBV4-2 with TRBJ2-7; 7 nucleotides agree with TRBD2. V dropped 7 bases and J dropped 4; count of bases not matched to a gene: 13. Germline V gives CDR1 LGHNA, CDR2 YNFKEQ. The CDR3 length is 15 residues. The CDR3 reads CASNPNGGSSYEQYF. The CDR3 DNA is TGTGCCAGCAACCCAAACGGGGGGAGTTCGTACGAGCAGTACTTC.

The chain joins TRBV5-1 to TRBJ2-1; TRBD2 agrees at 7 bases. There are 15 residues in the CDR3. Germline loops: CDR1 SGHRS, CDR2 YFSETQ. The V gene end was trimmed by 1 base and the J gene end by 5 bases; junction bases not matched to a gene: 6. The CDR3 here is CASSLYVSGNNEQFF. The DNA for the CDR3 is TGCGCCAGCAGCTTGTATGTGAGCGGGAACAATGAGCAGTTCTTC.

The rearrangement uses TRBV6-1 and TRBJ2-7; 8 bases align to TRBD1. After removal of 2 bases from V and 5 bases from J, the junction contained 2 bases not matched to a gene. The CDR3 has 13 residues. Germline V lookup: CDR1 MNHNS, CDR2 SASEGT. The CDR3 loop is CASSEQGANEQYF. In DNA, the CDR3 is TGTGCCAGCAGTGAACAGGGGGCGAACGAGCAGTACTTC.

The table lists this clone with a count of one. The rearrangement joins TRBV25-1 to TRBJ1-5; 8 nucleotides match TRBD1. The junction had 8 bases not matched to a gene; V was cut back by 4 bases and J by 9 bases. The CDR3 has 14 residues. The germline V gene encodes CDR1 MGHDK and CDR2 SYGVNS. CDR3 residues: CASSADRGLRPQHF. For the CDR3, the DNA is TGTGCCAGCAGTGCCGACAGGGGCTTAAGGCCCCAGCATTTT.

Points on this clone: Given a much more abundant clone one base away, this may be a read error. This sample also contains other DNA sequences that code for the same CDR3. The rearrangement uses TRBV6-1 and TRBJ1-5, with a weak D call TRBD1 (5 bases). The CDR3 is made up of 13 amino acids. The V gene lost 4 bases and the J gene lost 3 bases, with 7 bases spanning the gap. Germline V gene sequence: CDR1 MNHNS, CDR2 SASEGT. This CDR3 reads CASSGGDNQPQHF. CDR3 DNA: TGTGCCAGCAGTGGGGGGGACAATCAGCCCCAGCATTTT.

This rearrangement joins TRBV10-1 to TRBJ2-1, with 7 nucleotides matching TRBD1. Germline CDR1 is WNHNN and CDR2 is SYGVQD (reference sequence). V shed 2 bases, J shed 6 bases, and the junction held 10 bases outside the gene matches. The CDR3 is 16 amino acids. This CDR3 reads CASSEKGGNYPNEQFF. Here the CDR3 DNA reads TGCGCCAGCAGTGAGAAAGGGGGCAACTATCCCAATGAGCAGTTCTTC.

J is TRBJ1-5 and V is TRBV29-1; TRBD1 is a possible D gene (5 bases). The germline V gene encodes CDR1 SQVTM and CDR2 ANQGSEA. Trimming removed 7 bases at V and 2 bases at J, with 12 bases between. This CDR3 has 13 residues. CDR3 coding DNA: TGCAGCGCCATGACGGGGGGCAATCAGCCCCAGCATTTT. It is translated as CSAMTGGNQPQHF. Supplemented by reference TRBV29-1 and TRBJ1-5, the full variable domain reads SAVISQKPSRDICQRGTSLTIQCQVDSQVTMMFWYRQQPGQSLTLIATANQGSEATYESGFVIDKFPISRPNLTFSTLTVSNMSPEDSSIYLCSAMTGGNQPQHFGDGTRLSIL.

There are many counts of this clone. The rearrangement links TRBV11-2 to TRBJ2-1, with D tentatively TRBD2 (5 bases). The CDR3 consists of 15 residues. V shed 5 bases and J shed 5 bases, with 16 bases lying between them. Germline loops: CDR1 SGHAT, CDR2 FQNNGV. CDR3 sequence (DNA): TGTGCCAGCAGCCTATTAATAGCGAAAAACAATGAGCAGTTCTTC. Encoded protein: CASSLLIAKNNEQFF.

The rearrangement uses TRBV6-1 and TRBJ2-3, with 11 bases identical to TRBD2. The CDR3 spans 17 residues. CDR1 is MNHNS and CDR2 is SASEGT in the germline V gene. V shed 1 base and J 2 bases; nucleotides not matched to a gene: 5. The CDR3: CASSEGGTSGHTDTQYF. CDR3 nucleotide sequence: TGTGCCAGCAGTGAAGGAGGGACTAGCGGACACACAGATACGCAGTATTTT.

This clone was observed many times. The chain links TRBV6-4 to TRBJ2-1; TRBD2 aligns across 8 bases. Germline trimming cut 2 bases from V and 7 bases from J; bases unmatched to any gene: 7. CDR1 MRHNA and CDR2 SNTAGT come from the germline V gene. CDR3 length: 15 residues. The CDR3 protein is CASSDGSGGKNEQFF. The CDR3 nucleotides read TGTGCCAGCAGTGACGGCAGCGGGGGAAAGAATGAGCAGTTCTTC.

The chain has TRBV5-6 and TRBJ1-2, with unresolved D. Trimming took off 0 bases at V and 2 bases at J, with 8 bases between the two ends. The CDR3 consists of 14 residues. Germline CDR1 SGHDT, CDR2 YYEEEE. CDR3 sequence (DNA): TGTGCCAGCAGCTTGGGGACGGAGAACTATGGCTACACCTTC. Translation gives CASSLGTENYGYTF.

At least ten counts were recorded for this clone. The CDR3 reads CASSLAQKGTDTQYF. The CDR3 DNA reads as TGTGCCAGCAGCTTGGCACAGAAGGGCACAGATACGCAGTATTTT. The V and J genes are TRBV5-5 and TRBJ2-3; D not certain. CDR1 SGHKS and CDR2 YYEKEE come from the germline V gene (reference sequence). This CDR3 region has 15 residues. Trimming left V 0 bases short and J 1 base short, with 9 bases between. The full variable domain, with the rest looked up from reference TRBV5-5 and TRBJ2-3, is DAGVTQSPTHLIKTRGQQVTLRCSPISGHKSVSWYQQVLGQGPQFIFQYYEKEERGRGNFPDRFSARQFPNYSSELNVNALLLGDSALYLCASSLAQKGTDTQYFGPGTRLTVL.

This clone has only one observation. The rearrangement uses TRBV7-2 and TRBJ2-7, with D perhaps TRBD1 (5 bases). The CDR3 is 15 amino acids. The V gene lost 5 bases and the J gene lost 1 base, with 15 bases spanning the gap. Germline V gene sequence: CDR1 SGHTA, CDR2 FQGNSA. The chain's CDR3 is CASSRSQGVSYEQYF. The CDR3 DNA follows: TGTGCCAGCAGCCGATCGCAAGGGGTTTCCTACGAGCAGTACTTC.

The genes are TRBV29-1 and TRBJ1-3; D gene ambiguous. This CDR3 has 15 amino acids. Deletions cut 1 base from V and 12 bases from J, with 22 bases between. Germline-derived CDR1 and CDR2 are SQVTM and ANQGSEA. The CDR3 loop reads CSVEALPRNEGNIYF. CDR3 nucleotides: TGCAGCGTTGAAGCCCTCCCAAGGAACGAGGGTAACATATATTTT.

The chain links TRBV5-4 to TRBJ2-7, with 11 positions matching TRBD2. J gave up 3 bases and V 2 bases, and 7 bases lay outside the gene matches. CDR3 length: 16 amino acids. From germline, CDR1 is SGHNT and CDR2 YYREEE (reference sequence). The CDR3 DNA reads as TGTGCCAGCAGCTTTCGACCGGGACTAGCGGACTACGAGCAGTACTTC. It codes for CASSFRPGLADYEQYF.

The chain employs TRBV28 and TRBJ1-2; maybe TRBD1 (6 bases). The CDR3 has 15 residues. CDR1 is MDHEN and CDR2 is SYDVKM in the germline V gene. V was cut by 5 bases and J by 5 bases, with 18 bases left in between. CDR3 residues: CASSVQGGPNYGYTF. In nucleotides, the CDR3 is TGTGCCAGCAGTGTACAAGGGGGACCCAATTATGGCTACACCTTC.

CDR3: CASSLIEGPPYEQYF. The CDR3 coding sequence is TGTGCCAGCAGCTTGATCGAGGGACCCCCCTACGAGCAGTACTTC. The V and J genes are TRBV5-4 and TRBJ2-7; D tentatively fits TRBD1 or TRBD2 (5 bases each). V dropped 1 base and J dropped 2 bases, with 13 bases sitting between them. The CDR3 extends over 15 amino acids. Germline assignment: CDR1 SGHNT and CDR2 YYREEE (reference sequence).